These 27 T cell receptor delta chains were sequenced from one sample in a study of gamma delta lymphoproliferative disorders and STAT genes. TCRdb re-called the multiplex PCR reads with CATT. This sample has about 3,800 delta-chain clones; roughly 1% occur once, and the top ten carry roughly a fifth. The receptor sequences were amplified from genomic DNA of peripheral blood mononuclear cells. Sequenced material: blood. These receptors came from a human donor in good health.

Remarks on this clone: TCRdb assigns this DNA the protein of a much larger clone, which departs from its translation at residue 8; this likely reflects a read error, and the protein shown comes from translating the DNA. V usage is TRDV2 and J usage is TRDJ1; the D is unclear. The V gene's germline CDR1 is GEAIGNYY and CDR2 EKD. V was shortened by 0 bases and J by 3 bases, with 10 bases between the two germline ends. CDR3 length equals 14 residues. The chain's CDR3 is CACDTVRRPDKLIF. The CDR3 DNA sequence: TGTGCCTGTGACACCGTCCGGAGGCCCGATAAACTCATCTTT.

About this clone: A far larger clone is one nucleotide away, so this likely arose from a read error. The rearrangement joins TRDV2 to TRDJ3; the D gene is possibly TRDD3 (5 bases). The CDR3 has 21 amino acids. Germline V gene sequence: CDR1 GEAIGNYY, CDR2 EKD. For the CDR3, the DNA is TGTGCCTGTGACACCGTATCCGGGGGGCCCGCCAGCTCCCGGGACACCCGACAGATGTTTTTC. It encodes CACDTVSGGPASSRDTRQMFF.

This clone occurred a few times. TCRdb's protein for this DNA is that of a much larger clone and differs from the translation at residue 3, likely a read error; the protein shown is the DNA translation. The chain carries TRDV3 and TRDJ1; TRDD3 aligns across 11 bases. This CDR3 region has 18 residues. J was trimmed by 1 base and V by 3 bases; bases with no gene match: 16. The germline V gene encodes CDR1 TVYSNPD and CDR2 GDNSRS (reference sequence). As DNA, the CDR3 is TGTGCCTTGGTCCCCCTTAGGCTGGGGGATACCTTCACCGATAAACTCATCTTT. Amino acids: CALVPLRLGDTFTDKLIF.

On this clone: The protein that TCRdb holds for this DNA derives from a much larger clone and differs from the translated DNA at residue 9, which likely indicates a read error; the protein shown here is translated from the DNA. The chain carries TRDV2 and TRDJ3, with D possibly being TRDD3 (6 bases). V was shortened by 0 bases and J by 0 bases, with 20 bases between the two germline ends. The CDR3 is made up of 21 amino acids. The V gene's germline CDR1 is GEAIGNYY and CDR2 EKD. The CDR3 nucleotides are TGTGCCTGTGACACCGTGGCTGGGAGATACGCCAGCTCCTGGGACACCCGACAGATGTTTTTC. Its protein product is CACDTVAGRYASSWDTRQMFF.

Notes on this clone: TCRdb's protein for this DNA is that of a much larger clone and differs from the translation at residue 3, likely a read error; the protein shown is the DNA translation. The DNA of the CDR3 is TGTGCCCGTGACCTTACTGGGGGATACCTCTCCCCCTCCTGGGACACCCGACAGATGTTTTTC. As protein: CARDLTGGYLSPSWDTRQMFF. This sequence joins TRDV2 and TRDJ3; 12 bases fit TRDD3. The germline V gene has CDR1 GEAIGNYY and CDR2 EKD. The CDR3 loop spans 21 amino acids.

This clone has only a few counts. TCRdb's protein for this DNA is that of a much larger clone and differs from the translation at residue 5, likely a read error; the protein shown is the DNA translation. The V gene is TRDV1, the J gene TRDJ1, with D perhaps TRDD3 (6 bases). The CDR3 has 14 residues. Trimming removed 4 bases from V and 7 bases from J, with 16 bases in between. From germline, CDR1 is TSWWSYY and CDR2 QGS. CDR3 DNA: TGTGCTCTTGGGGTCCTTTCCCGATACGGTAAACTCATCTTT. It encodes CALGVLSRYGKLIF.

Concerning this clone: This likely traces to a read error, being one base from a far larger clone. Other DNA sequences of this sample code for an identical CDR3. V usage is TRDV2 and J usage is TRDJ1; TRDD3 matches 10 bases. CDR1 is GEAIGNYY and CDR2 is EKD in the germline V gene. With 4 bases clipped from V and 5 bases from J, the junction kept 12 bases outside the gene matches. This CDR3 spans 16 amino acids. CDR3 residues: CACDNLGDIGTDKLIF. In DNA, the CDR3 is TGTGCCTGTGATAACCTGGGGGATATTGGCACTGATAAACTCATCTTT.

This clone has just a few counts. A read error likely explains this, since a far larger clone differs by one base. This same CDR3 is encoded by further DNA sequences in the sample. The rearrangement joins TRDV2 to TRDJ1, with 10 bases matching TRDD3. The germline gives CDR1 GEAIGNYY, CDR2 EKD. The CDR3 is 17 residues long. In nucleotides, the CDR3 is TGTGCTTGTGACACCTTGGGGGATACCCCTTACACCGATAAACTCATCTTT. Protein product: CACDTLGDTPYTDKLIF.

Remarks on this clone: The protein in TCRdb stems from a much larger clone and differs at residue 15 from this DNA's translation, likely a read error; here the protein is translated from the DNA. The J gene is TRDJ1, the V gene TRDV2; 8 nucleotides agree with TRDD3. CDR1 is GEAIGNYY and CDR2 is EKD in the germline V gene. The CDR3 is made up of 17 amino acids. In DNA form, the CDR3 reads TGTGCCTGTGACCCAGTACTGGGGGCCTCTCCCACCGATAAACCCATCTTT. Translating gives CACDPVLGASPTDKPIF.

This clone was seen a few times. This DNA translates differently at residue 9 from the TCRdb protein, which is that of a much larger clone; a read error is likely, and the protein shown is the DNA's own translation. The chain recombines TRDV2 with TRDJ3, with 8 bases identical to TRDD3. After removal of 0 bases from V and 0 bases from J, the junction contained 3 bases not matched to a gene. CDR1 and CDR2 from the germline V gene are GEAIGNYY and EKD. This CDR3 contains 18 residues. CDR3 loop: CACDTTGGFSWDTRQMFF. CDR3 bases: TGTGCCTGTGACACCACTGGGGGCTTCTCCTGGGACACCCGACAGATGTTTTTC.

This clone came up a few times. Given a far larger clone just one base away, this is likely a sequencing read error. It is unclear where the CDR3 begins or ends on the DNA, so no DNA is shown, and the CDR3 is as TCRdb lists it. This rearrangement joins TRDV1 to TRDJ1; TRDD3, the D gene given by the table, was not confirmed from the DNA. The CDR3 length is 28 residues, termini included. Per the germline V gene, CDR1 is TSWWSYY and CDR2 is QGS. The chain's CDR3 is CALGEHSIIWELFLPSGNWGIGTDKPIF.

Concerning this clone itself: A far bigger clonotype differs at one base, so this is likely a read error. Different DNA sequences within this sample yield the same CDR3. This rearrangement joins TRDV3 to TRDJ1, with TRDD3 matching 7 bases. This CDR3 has 18 residues. CDR1 is TVYSNPD and CDR2 is GDNSRS in the germline V gene (reference sequence). CDR3 bases: TGTGCTTCGTACGTATGGGGGACGGTGGGATGGTCCACCGATAAACTCATCTTT. It is translated as CASYVWGTVGWSTDKLIF.

Relative to its sample, this clone is medium-sized. This chain joins TRDV1 and TRDJ1; 12 bases fit TRDD3. Germline V gene lookup returns CDR1 TSWWSYY and CDR2 QGS. The CDR3 has 22 residues. Trimming at V came to 3 bases and at J to 2 bases, leaving 22 bases not matched to a gene. DNA for the CDR3: TGTGCTCTTGGGGAGACGATCGCTTACTGGGGGATACTAGCCAGTGTAACCGATAAACTCATCTTT. Translation: CALGETIAYWGILASVTDKLIF.

The table lists this clone with a few counts. The translation of this DNA and the TCRdb protein of a much larger clone differ at residue 3, probably owing to a read error; the protein shown here is translated from the DNA. The CDR3 nucleotides read TGTGCCTATGACACTCTGATGAACACCGATAAACTCATCTTT. Translated, it gives CAYDTLMNTDKLIF. This sequence joins TRDV2 and TRDJ1; the D is unclear. Germline V gene lookup returns CDR1 GEAIGNYY and CDR2 EKD. The CDR3 consists of 14 residues.

About this clone itself: A far larger clone is a single base away, which makes a read error likely. Other nucleotide sequences from this sample produce the same CDR3. The rearrangement joins TRDV2 to TRDJ3; D is perhaps TRDD3 (5 bases). This CDR3 region has 20 residues. CDR1 is GEAIGNYY, CDR2 EKD, per germline. Here the CDR3 DNA reads TGTGCCTGTGACATGATGGGGACCGACAAAGGCTCCTGGGACACCCGACAAATGTTTTTC. This translates into CACDMMGTDKGSWDTRQMFF.

In the case of this clone: The protein held in TCRdb is that of a much larger clone and does not match this DNA's translation at residue 3, likely because of a read error; the protein shown is translated from the DNA. The rearrangement links TRDV2 to TRDJ1; 8 bases are shared with TRDD3. CDR1 is GEAIGNYY, CDR2 EKD, per germline. The CDR3 has 16 amino acids. CDR3 coding DNA: TGTGCCCGTGACACGATGGGGGGGATATCCACCGATAAACTCATCTTT. Translation: CARDTMGGISTDKLIF.

In regard to this clone: A read error is the likely source, as a far larger clone sits one nucleotide away. CDR3 coding DNA: TGTGCCTGTGACACCTATTTCCAACATACTGAGGGACGATTAGTCGTCGATAAACTCATCTTT. Its protein is CACDTYFQHTEGRLVVDKLIF. The rearrangement joins TRDV2 to TRDJ1; D is undetermined. The CDR3 consists of 21 residues. V dropped 0 bases and J dropped 4 bases, with 32 bases sitting between them. CDR1 is GEAIGNYY and CDR2 is EKD in the germline V gene.

This clone was observed a handful of times. This likely came from a read error, as a far larger clone is one base away. At the DNA level, this CDR3 is encoded by other sequences in the same sample as well. This chain joins TRDV2 and TRDJ1, with 7 nucleotides matching TRDD3. The CDR3 length is 17 residues. Germline assignment: CDR1 GEAIGNYY and CDR2 EKD. Losses at the gene ends were 7 bases for V and 3 bases for J; bases not matched to a gene: 19. The CDR3: CACDDILGDNLADKLIF. The CDR3 DNA reads as TGTGCCTGCGACGACATATTGGGGGACAACCTTGCCGATAAACTCATCTTT.

This clone turned up a few times. The protein recorded in TCRdb matches a much larger clone and deviates from this DNA's translation at residue 7, suggesting a read error; the protein here is obtained by translating the DNA. The chain uses TRDV2 and TRDJ1, with 7 nucleotides matching TRDD3. The germline CDR1 and CDR2 sequences are GEAIGNYY and EKD. The trim removed 3 bases at V and 0 bases at J, leaving 9 bases unmatched. The CDR3 loop spans 16 amino acids. In nucleotides, the CDR3 is TGTGCCTGTGACGGACTGAGGGGGATCGACACCGATAAACTCATCTTT. This encodes CACDGLRGIDTDKLIF.

About this clone: This is likely an artifact of a read error, given a far larger clone one base away. The V gene is TRDV1, the J gene TRDJ1; TRDD3 matches 10 bases. Germline assignment: CDR1 TSWWSYY and CDR2 QGS. The CDR3 covers 21 residues. V was clipped by 5 bases and J by 2 bases; unmatched bases: 23. CDR3 residues: CALGKGSVVHTGGSFTDKLIF. The CDR3 DNA reads TGTGCTCTTGGGAAGGGTTCCGTCGTCCATACTGGGGGATCGTTTACCGATAAACTCATCTTT.

This clone has a handful of counts. The protein given by TCRdb reflects a much larger clone and differs at residue 3 from this DNA's translation, likely from a read error; the protein shown is the DNA's translation. The sample has other DNA sequences that encode this CDR3 too. V usage is TRDV2 and J usage is TRDJ1; 11 positions match TRDD3. The CDR3 covers 17 residues. Germline V gene data show CDR1 as GEAIGNYY and CDR2 as EKD. The CDR3 DNA reads as TGTGCCCGTGACACGGTGGGGGATACGAGGGTTTCCGATAAACTCATCTTT. Amino acid sequence: CARDTVGDTRVSDKLIF.

This clone was observed a few times. A read error likely explains this, since a far larger clone differs by one base. Other DNA sequences within the sample encode an identical CDR3. J is TRDJ1 and V is TRDV3; 12 bases match TRDD3. The junction had 9 bases not matched to a gene; V was cut back by 3 bases and J by 1 base. Germline values: CDR1 TVYSNPD, CDR2 GDNSRS (reference sequence). The CDR3 has 16 residues. This CDR3 reads CALRHFWGIRTDKLIF. The CDR3 DNA reads as TGTGCCTTAAGACATTTCTGGGGGATACGCACCGATAAACTCATCTTT.

The rearrangement joins TRDV2 to TRDJ3; the match to TRDD3 covers 9 bases. The V and J ends lost 3 bases and 0 bases, in that order; junction bases with no gene match: 5. The CDR3 consists of 18 residues. Germline V CDR1 and CDR2: GEAIGNYY, EKD. The CDR3 here is CACDVLGDSSWDTRQMFF. In nucleotides, the CDR3 is TGTGCCTGTGACGTACTGGGGGACAGCTCCTGGGACACCCGACAGATGTTTTTC.

This clone was observed a few times. A read error is likely here: a far larger clone is one base away. Other DNA sequences in the same sample also yield this CDR3. This sequence joins TRDV2 and TRDJ1, with D possibly being TRDD3 (6 bases). V lost 4 bases and J 2 bases, leaving 28 bases between the germline ends. Germline V CDR1 and CDR2: GEAIGNYY, EKD. The CDR3 contains 19 residues. The CDR3 region has the DNA TGTGCCTGTGAGAACCTTACCGGGGGACGCCGGGGAAGGACCGATAAACTCATCTTT. It codes for CACENLTGGRRGRTDKLIF.

This clone was seen more than once but under ten times. TCRdb records a much larger clone's protein for this DNA, with a difference at residue 10 that likely arises from a read error; the protein given is the translation of the DNA. This rearrangement joins TRDV1 to TRDJ1; 10 nucleotides match TRDD3. The V and J ends lost 5 bases and 2 bases, in that order; junction bases with no gene match: 23. The CDR3 has 21 residues. CDR1 TSWWSYY and CDR2 QGS come from the germline V gene. CDR3 DNA sequence: TGTGCTCTTGGGAAGGGTTCCGTCGTCTATACTGGGGGATCGATTACCGATAAACTCATCTTT. It translates to CALGKGSVVYTGGSITDKLIF.

A remark on this clone: TCRdb's protein for this DNA is that of a much larger clone and differs from the translation at residue 9, likely a read error; the protein shown is the DNA translation. The V call is TRDV2, the J call TRDJ1; TRDD3 matches at 8 bases. Germline V gives CDR1 GEAIGNYY, CDR2 EKD. Trimming removed 3 bases from V and 1 base from J; junction bases left unmatched: 6. The CDR3 contains 15 residues. The CDR3 nucleotides are TGTGCCTGTGACCAATTGGGGATACCCACCGATAAACTCATCTTT. This gives the protein CACDQLGIPTDKLIF.

Worth noting for this clone: This likely reflects a read error, since a far larger clone is one base away. Other nucleotide sequences from this sample produce the same CDR3. The rearrangement joins TRDV2 to TRDJ1, with D perhaps TRDD3 (6 bases). Trimming shortened V by 0 bases and J by 0 bases, and 13 bases separated the two germline ends. Germline-derived CDR1 and CDR2 are GEAIGNYY and EKD. The CDR3 consists of 16 residues. CDR3 amino acids: CACDTVGGLNTDKLIF. The CDR3 coding sequence is TGTGCCTGTGACACCGTGGGGGGTCTCAACACCGATAAACTCATCTTT.